Listed below are T cell receptor beta chains from one sample, sequenced in a study of control samples from healthy donors and cancer patients. TCRdb keeps only in-frame clones here, not all; method: immunoSEQ multiplex PCR. The sample holds 150,000 to 200,000 clones, 85% to 95% seen once. Sequencing input: blood. These receptors were obtained from a woman aged 40 to 55 in good health. The CDR3 runs from the conserved cysteine through the conserved F or W. The D gene is left open where the match is weak. The size field is filled for only some rows; it gives once, few, many or a size class.

clone_size: -; d_call: -; j_call: TRBJ1-1; v_call: TRBV19; cdr3_nt: TGTGCCAGTAGTATAGATAGGCAGCTCCCGGGCACTGAAGCTTTCTTT; cdr3_aa: CASSIDRQLPGTEAFF
clone_size: -; d_call: TRBD1; j_call: TRBJ1-2; v_call: TRBV27; cdr3_nt: TGTGCCAGCAGTTCAAGACAGGGGGCTCGGGGCTACACCTTC; cdr3_aa: CASSSRQGARGYTF
clone_size: -; d_call: TRBD1; j_call: TRBJ2-7; v_call: TRBV28; cdr3_nt: TGTGCCAGCAGCTTAAAGCAGGGGGCCACCAGTTACGAGCAGTACTTC; cdr3_aa: CASSLKQGATSYEQYF
clone_size: -; d_call: TRBD2; j_call: TRBJ2-1; v_call: TRBV5-5; cdr3_nt: TGTGCCAGCAGCGCGGGGGGACTAGCGGGGGCTAGCTCCTACAATGAGCAGTTCTTC; cdr3_aa: CASSAGGLAGASSYNEQFF
clone_size: -; d_call: TRBD1; j_call: TRBJ1-6; v_call: TRBV2; cdr3_nt: TGTGCCAGCAGGGTCCGGACAGGGGATAATTCACCCCTCCACTTT; cdr3_aa: CASRVRTGDNSPLHF
clone_size: once; d_call: TRBD2; j_call: TRBJ2-1; v_call: TRBV6-5; cdr3_nt: TGTGCCAGCAGTCGCTCGGGACTAGCTGAGCAGTTCTTC; cdr3_aa: CASSRSGLAEQFF
clone_size: -; d_call: -; j_call: TRBJ1-2; v_call: TRBV7-9; cdr3_nt: TGTGCCAGCAGCTTAGGTGTCAGTGACATCTATGGCTACACCTTC; cdr3_aa: CASSLGVSDIYGYTF
clone_size: -; d_call: -; j_call: TRBJ2-2; v_call: TRBV5-4; cdr3_nt: TGTGCCAGCAGCTTCTTTCGGGGTGGGGGCACCGGGGAGCTGTTTTTT; cdr3_aa: CASSFFRGGGTGELFF
clone_size: -; d_call: TRBD1; j_call: TRBJ2-3; v_call: TRBV5-1; cdr3_nt: TGCGCCAGCAGCTGGGCCGGGACAGACACAGATACGCAGTATTTT; cdr3_aa: CASSWAGTDTDTQYF
clone_size: -; d_call: TRBD1; j_call: TRBJ1-1; v_call: TRBV10-3; cdr3_nt: TGTGCCATCAGTTCACGACAGGGGGCTGATGAAGCTTTCTTT; cdr3_aa: CAISSRQGADEAFF
clone_size: -; d_call: -; j_call: TRBJ2-3; v_call: TRBV9; cdr3_nt: TGTGCCAGCAGCGTAGCCCCAGGACAGAGCACAGATACGCAGTATTTT; cdr3_aa: CASSVAPGQSTDTQYF
clone_size: -; d_call: -; j_call: TRBJ2-1; v_call: TRBV5-1; cdr3_nt: TGCGCCAGCAGCGGGGTCAGGGTCAATGAGCAGTTCTTC; cdr3_aa: CASSGVRVNEQFF
clone_size: -; d_call: -; j_call: TRBJ1-1; v_call: TRBV30; cdr3_nt: TGTGCCTGGAGTGCCTACAGGGATACGAACACTGAAGCTTTCTTT; cdr3_aa: CAWSAYRDTNTEAFF
clone_size: -; d_call: TRBD2; j_call: TRBJ2-1; v_call: TRBV6-5; cdr3_nt: TGTGCCAGCACCGGACTAGCGGGGAGTAATGAGCAGTTCTTC; cdr3_aa: CASTGLAGSNEQFF
clone_size: -; d_call: TRBD2; j_call: TRBJ2-1; v_call: TRBV5-1; cdr3_nt: TGCGCCAGCAGTCCGGGACTAGCGGTGGATGAGCAGTTCTTC; cdr3_aa: CASSPGLAVDEQFF
clone_size: -; d_call: -; j_call: TRBJ1-2; v_call: TRBV14; cdr3_nt: TGTGCCAGCAGCGTCAGATCTAACTATGGCTACACCTTC; cdr3_aa: CASSVRSNYGYTF
clone_size: -; d_call: TRBD1; j_call: TRBJ1-5; v_call: TRBV3-1/TRBV3-2; cdr3_nt: TGTGCCAGCGGTGGACAGGGACGCTCTCAGCCCCAGCATTTT; cdr3_aa: CASGGQGRSQPQHF
clone_size: once; d_call: -; j_call: TRBJ2-5; v_call: TRBV6-2/TRBV6-3; cdr3_nt: TGTGCCAGCAGTACCCCCATGCCGGGTCAGGAGACCCAGTACTTC; cdr3_aa: CASSTPMPGQETQYF
clone_size: -; d_call: TRBD2; j_call: TRBJ2-7; v_call: TRBV4-2; cdr3_nt: TGTGCCAGCAGCCAATCATCACGGACTAGCGGCTACGAGCAGTACTTC; cdr3_aa: CASSQSSRTSGYEQYF
clone_size: -; d_call: -; j_call: TRBJ1-2; v_call: TRBV7-2; cdr3_nt: TGTGCCAGCAGCTTACGCGGGAGTCACTATGGCTACACCTTC; cdr3_aa: CASSLRGSHYGYTF
clone_size: -; d_call: -; j_call: TRBJ1-5; v_call: TRBV19; cdr3_nt: TGTGCCAGTACCCCCCCAGGTCACGGTCAGCCCCAGCATTTT; cdr3_aa: CASTPPGHGQPQHF
clone_size: -; d_call: TRBD2; j_call: TRBJ2-1; v_call: TRBV10-3; cdr3_nt: TGTGCCATCAGTGAGTCCCTAACCGGGCTAGCGGGAGACGCAGATGAGCAGTTCTTC; cdr3_aa: CAISESLTGLAGDADEQFF
clone_size: -; d_call: -; j_call: TRBJ1-6; v_call: TRBV6-2/TRBV6-3; cdr3_nt: TGTGCCAGCAGTACCGTGAATTCACCCCTCCACTTT; cdr3_aa: CASSTVNSPLHF
clone_size: -; d_call: -; j_call: TRBJ2-7; v_call: TRBV19; cdr3_nt: TGTGCCAGTAGTGTGCAGGGTGGGGGCTACTACGAGCAGTACTTC; cdr3_aa: CASSVQGGGYYEQYF